The present T cell receptor (beta chain) was sequenced within a study of PD-1 blockade in mismatch repair-deficient tumors. Study-level information: All were previously treated, progressing patients with around 12 mismatch repair-deficient cancer types. The study, taken as a whole, reports: Rapid post-treatment expansion, then contraction, generally preceding radiologic response, marked tumor-resident clones.

Method: immunoSEQ multiplex PCR; TCRdb's copy keeps in-frame clones and lacks some. The sample contains about 100,000 clones, about four fifths of which appear only once. V was pared by 4 bases and J by 11 bases, with 12 bases between. In germline, CDR1 is SNHLY, CDR2 FYNNEI. CDR3 length: 12 residues. This clone was detected a few times. What it recognizes is unknown. The clonotype was recovered from an adult with mismatch repair-deficient cancer. This chain connects TRBV2 to TRBJ2-4; TRBD1 is a possible D gene (6 bases). The sequences come from peripheral blood, collected about 36 weeks after starting pembrolizumab. CDR3 sequence reads: CASSVSRGVQYF. CDR3 DNA sequence: TGTGCCAGCAGTGTTTCCAGGGGAGTTCAGTACTTC.